This TCR beta chain stems from a study of T cell clonotyping in hematopoietic cell transplantation. Time point indicated: recipient sample about 28 days before transplant, after cytoreduction. TCRdb keeps only in-frame clones here, not all; method: immunoSEQ multiplex PCR. This table holds tens of thousands of clones, around 93% found once. The TCR was taken from a man aged 45-65 years with acute myeloid leukemia. Some clones in this sample may be carry-over from other donors' samples. The sample here was peripheral blood mononuclear cells, taken before stem cell transplant.

The CDR3 sequence is CASSETKGRTLNQPQHF. The CDR3 DNA is TGCGCCAGCAGTGAGACTAAAGGAAGGACATTAAATCAGCCCCAGCATTTT. The J gene is TRBJ1-5, the V gene TRBV10-2; TRBD1 is a possible D gene (5 bases). The CDR3 contains 17 residues. Per the germline V gene, CDR1 is WSHSY and CDR2 is SAAADI. Trimming removed 2 bases at V and 4 bases at J, with 18 bases between.